This is a list of T cell receptor beta chains from one sample in a study of graft-versus-host responses after intestinal transplantation. Method: immunoSEQ multiplex PCR; TCRdb's copy keeps in-frame clones and lacks some. The table records about 12,000 clones, around 30% of them present only once. The source was alloreactive CD8+ T cells from a mixed lymphocyte reaction culture, collected before intestinal transplant. The source of these receptors is a human patient who received an intestinal transplant. Both conserved end residues are part of each CDR3. A D gene is named only where the DNA matches it firmly. Clone size is shown for a subset of rows, as once, few, many or a class of expanded clone.

cdr3_aa cdr3_nt j_call v_call d_call clone_size
CASSWGRGTSGSNEQFF TGTGCCAGCAGCTGGGGGAGAGGGACTAGCGGGAGCAATGAGCAGTTCTTC TRBJ2-1 TRBV7-8 TRBD2 once
CASSAWRTVEAFF TGTGCCAGTAGTGCCTGGAGGACAGTTGAAGCTTTCTTT TRBJ1-1 TRBV19 NA few
CASSEWSQSYEYEQYF TGTGCCAGCAGTGAATGGAGTCAAAGCTACGAGTACGAGCAGTACTTC TRBJ2-7 TRBV2 NA once
CASSLDPGDYEQYF TGTGCCAGCAGCTTAGATCCGGGGGACTACGAGCAGTACTTC TRBJ2-7 TRBV11-2 NA NA
CASSLGRQYYGYTF TGTGCCAGCAGTTTAGGGAGACAGTACTATGGCTACACCTTC TRBJ1-2 TRBV27 NA NA
CASSRSGTQGYEQYF TGTGCCAGCAGCCGCTCGGGTACGCAGGGCTACGAGCAGTACTTC TRBJ2-7 TRBV5-4 NA NA
CASSLTGGIGNGYTF TGTGCCAGCAGCTTAACAGGGGGCATTGGAAATGGCTACACCTTC TRBJ1-2 TRBV7-8 TRBD1 NA
CASSSSRDRGIEQYF TGTGCCAGCAGCTCGAGCCGGGACAGGGGGATCGAGCAGTACTTC TRBJ2-7 TRBV5-4 TRBD1 few
CASSVASDLDYEQYF TGTGCCAGCAGCGTAGCCAGCGATTTAGACTACGAGCAGTACTTC TRBJ2-7 TRBV9 NA NA
CASSFLYGYTF TGTGCCAGCAGTTTCTTATATGGCTACACCTTC TRBJ1-2 TRBV7-4 NA NA
CASSTRGGGDTQYF TGTGCCAGCAGCACCCGCGGAGGGGGAGATACGCAGTATTTT TRBJ2-3 TRBV9 NA few
CATNTEAFF TGTGCCACGAACACTGAAGCTTTCTTT TRBJ1-1 TRBV7-9 NA NA
CASREGTEAFF TGTGCCAGCAGGGAAGGCACTGAAGCTTTCTTT TRBJ1-1 TRBV6-6 NA NA
CASSTRTYEQYF TGTGCCAGCAGTACTCGGACCTACGAGCAGTACTTC TRBJ2-7 TRBV6-5 NA NA
CASSIWGAGEDRIYSNQPQHF TGTGCCAGTAGTATCTGGGGGGCGGGGGAGGATCGCATTTATAGCAATCAGCCCCAGCATTTT TRBJ1-5 TRBV19 NA NA
CASSSGPEDTQYF TGTGCCAGCAGCTCCGGCCCTGAAGATACGCAGTATTTT TRBJ2-3 TRBV7-8 NA once
CASSVEGGGKTDTQYF TGTGCCAGCAGCGTAGAAGGGGGTGGGAAGACAGATACGCAGTATTTT TRBJ2-3 TRBV9 NA NA
CASSFGVSNQPQHF TGTGCCAGCAGTTTCGGGGTAAGCAATCAGCCCCAGCATTTT TRBJ1-5 TRBV27 NA few
CASGFGVEGSYNEQFF TGTGCTAGTGGTTTTGGGGTGGAGGGCTCCTACAATGAGCAGTTCTTC TRBJ2-1 TRBV12-5 NA few
CASSLSLLNEQFF TGTGCCAGCAGTTTGTCGCTCCTTAATGAGCAGTTCTTC TRBJ2-1 TRBV27 NA few
CASRQEGLYEQYF TGTGCCAGCAGACAAGAGGGTCTGTACGAGCAGTACTTC TRBJ2-7 TRBV27 NA few
CASSYSAGQPQHF TGTGCCAGCAGTTACTCGGCCGGTCAGCCCCAGCATTTT TRBJ1-5 TRBV6-6 NA many
CASSFLTGGVQETQYF TGTGCCAGCAGCTTCCTGACAGGGGGCGTCCAAGAGACCCAGTACTTC TRBJ2-5 TRBV11-2 TRBD1 few
CASSEDSNTEAFF TGTGCCAGCAGTGAGGACAGTAACACTGAAGCTTTCTTT TRBJ1-1 TRBV6-1 NA NA
CASSFGTNYEQYF TGTGCCAGCAGTTTTGGGACAAACTACGAGCAGTACTTC TRBJ2-7 TRBV27 NA NA